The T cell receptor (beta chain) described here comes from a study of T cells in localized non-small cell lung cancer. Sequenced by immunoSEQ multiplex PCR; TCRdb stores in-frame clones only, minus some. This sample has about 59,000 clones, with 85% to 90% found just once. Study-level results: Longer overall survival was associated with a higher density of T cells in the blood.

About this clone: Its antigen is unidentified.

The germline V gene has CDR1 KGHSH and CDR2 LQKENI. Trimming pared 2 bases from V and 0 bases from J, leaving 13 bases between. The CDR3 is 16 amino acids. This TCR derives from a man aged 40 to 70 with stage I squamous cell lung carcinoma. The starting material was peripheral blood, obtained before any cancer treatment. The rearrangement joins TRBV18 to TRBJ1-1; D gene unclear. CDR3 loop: CASSPGLQSLNTEAFF. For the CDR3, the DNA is TGTGCCAGCTCACCAGGTCTGCAGAGTTTGAACACTGAAGCTTTCTTT.